A single sample gave rise to the 6 T cell receptor beta chains below, sequenced in a study of cytomegalovirus exposure and HLA in healthy donors. With 60 Vbeta and 13 Jbeta primers, the PCR was carried out. The protocol was immunoSEQ multiplex PCR, while the TCRdb copy is restricted to in-frame clones and leaves out a portion. The sample lists about 180,000 clones, just over 75% occurring once. Specimen: PBMCs. All receptors derive from an older woman in good health and CMV-seropositive.

V usage is TRBV28 and J usage is TRBJ1-5, with D possibly being TRBD1 (5 bases). Germline loops: CDR1 MDHEN, CDR2 SYDVKM. The CDR3 loop spans 13 amino acids. Trimming pared 7 bases from V and 5 bases from J, leaving 12 bases between. For the CDR3, the DNA is TGTGCCAGCACCTGGGGGGGGGATCAGCCCCAGCATTTT. Its translation: CASTWGGDQPQHF.

CDR3: CASSLSSRGRGDAQYF. As DNA, the CDR3 is TGTGCCAGCAGTTTAAGCTCGAGGGGGCGGGGGGACGCGCAGTACTTC. The V gene is TRBV27, the J gene TRBJ2-7, with D possibly being TRBD2 (8 bases). Germline lookup yields CDR1 MNHEY and CDR2 SMNVEV (reference sequence). CDR3 length: 16 amino acids. Trimming shortened V by 2 bases and J by 9 bases, and 23 bases separated the two germline ends.

This clone was seen only once. The J gene is TRBJ2-2, the V gene TRBV28, with 9 nucleotides matching TRBD2. The V gene end was trimmed by 5 bases and the J gene end by 1 base; junction bases not matched to a gene: 11. The CDR3 length is 18 residues. Germline V gene data show CDR1 as MDHEN and CDR2 as SYDVKM. The CDR3 here is CASSPPPGAGGNTGELFF. The CDR3, as DNA: TGTGCCAGCAGTCCCCCCCCGGGAGCGGGAGGGAACACCGGGGAGCTGTTTTTT.

This clone was counted only a few times. The chain uses TRBV2 and TRBJ2-7; D gene unclear. The V end lost 4 bases, the J end lost 0 bases, and 4 bases lay between the germline ends. The length of the CDR3 is 12 residues. Germline assignment: CDR1 SNHLY and CDR2 FYNNEI. CDR3 DNA sequence: TGTGCCAGCAGTGGGAGCTCCTACGAGCAGTACTTC. Its protein is CASSGSSYEQYF.

The chain combines TRBV4-2 with TRBJ2-5, with D possibly matching TRBD2 (5 bases). The CDR3 has 14 amino acids. V was clipped by 2 bases and J by 2 bases, with 9 bases between them. CDR1 and CDR2 (germline): LGHNA, YNFKEQ. The CDR3: CASSQRTGQETQYF. The DNA of the CDR3 is TGTGCCAGCAGCCAAAGGACTGGTCAAGAGACCCAGTACTTC.

This chain links TRBV27 with TRBJ1-1; tentatively, D is TRBD1 (6 bases). Germline V gene sequence: CDR1 MNHEY, CDR2 SMNVEV (reference sequence). The V end was cut by 5 bases, the J end by 8 bases, with 15 bases between. This CDR3 has 13 residues. CDR3: CASSRRQVSEAFF. CDR3 bases: TGTGCCAGCAGTCGAAGACAGGTCTCAGAAGCTTTCTTT.